This TCR beta chain stems from a study of a mutant IDH1 vaccine in newly diagnosed glioma. At the level of the study: Vaccine dosing followed radiotherapy by 4-6 weeks, or accompanied temozolomide cycles. Whole-study results and caveats: In around 93% of patients, immune responses induced by the vaccine occurred.

Described time point: week 35, safety follow-up. What each vaccine dose contained was 300 ug of mutant IDH1 20-mer peptide, accompanied by topical imiquimod. The assay was immunoSEQ multiplex PCR, and TCRdb's table has in-frame clones only and misses some. The table has 20,000 to 30,000 clones, approximately 82% seen once; the top ten hold 30% to 35%. CDR1 and CDR2 from the germline V gene are MGHRA and YSYEKL. V lost 4 bases and J lost 2; bases outside the gene matches: 8. The CDR3 runs to 16 residues. Of note for this clone: Its target is unknown.

This specimen consisted of PBMCs, obtained from a glioma patient whose treatment included an IDH1 peptide vaccine. The source of this sequence is a man aged 25 to 40 with glioma. The chain joins TRBV4-1 to TRBJ2-1; 7 positions agree with TRBD2. The CDR3 sequence: CASSPGGRVPYNEQFF. CDR3 nucleotide sequence: TGCGCCAGCAGCCCAGGAGGGAGGGTACCCTACAATGAGCAGTTCTTC.